The clone carrying this TCR beta chain was observed a few times. Its antigen is not identified. These data are taken from a study of STAT5B mutations in CD4+ large granular lymphocyte leukemia. The study, taken as a whole, reports: Top patient clones used TRBV06 genes more often: 8/27 versus 2/35 in controls. Patient CD4-sorted repertoires stayed more clonal than healthy ones after leukemic-clone removal.

In germline, CDR1 is SGHTS, CDR2 YDEGEE. The CDR3 spans 13 residues. V lost 7 bases to trimming and J lost 8 bases, with 18 bases between them. Profiled with immunoSEQ multiplex PCR; TCRdb holds only in-frame clones, not every one. Counted here are about 22,000 clones, roughly 82% occurring once; the ten biggest clones make up approximately 8.9%. This TCR was recovered from a human donor in good health. The chain is built from TRBV5-8 and TRBJ1-2; D is uncertain. The sequencing sample was made of CD4+ T cells from blood buffy coats. The CDR3 is CASSESGRRGYTF. The CDR3 DNA is TGTGCCAGCTCCGAGTCTGGGCGACGCGGCTACACCTTC.